The source of this TCR beta chain is a study of blood T cell repertoires in COVID-19 (dated by TCRdb to about 2020). Describing the broader study: Collaborator samples came from the United States, Italy and Spain and covered acute and convalescent phases of COVID-19. Subjects who had been exposed to COVID-19, were actively infected with it, or had recovered from it provided the deeply sampled blood TCRbeta repertoires that made up the dataset. The material from the prospective study consisted of cDNA or gDNA derived from T cells, B-cell-depleted T cells, or PBMCs. A freely available public database, intended as a resource for researchers studying the immune response to SARS-CoV-2, is where the repertoires were released. Sample metadata almost always included a de-identified subject ID, COVID-19 status, age in years and sex. The samples were drawn from the first 160 participants of the ongoing ImmuneRACE study and from some 1,300 subjects provided by 6 global collaborators. HLA class I and class II types, where available, came from metadata supplied by the sample provider rather than from assay-based typing.

As for this clone: Its antigen is currently not known. The record has no base qualities; no much larger clone is one base away.

Relative to germline, V is 5 bases shorter and J is 2 bases shorter, with 12 bases between their ends. CDR1 and CDR2 were assigned from the germline V gene (reference sequence) as LNHDA and SQIVND. The CDR3, from cysteine to phenylalanine, totals 14 residues. Here the CDR3 DNA is all that survives: 42 bases in frame from base 1. Study-level results and caveats: Clinical and demographic metadata were provided uncurated, with the amount varying by source and participant.

TCRbeta CDR3 regions were amplified from genomic DNA using the immunoSEQ Assay, a bias-controlled multiplex PCR. From the authors' description of their analysis: Within the assay, amplification of reference gene primers was used to estimate how many nucleated cells each sample contained. To quantify the absolute abundance of each unique TCRbeta CDR3 rearrangement, sequence reads were collapsed and filtered. For each sample, productive Simpson clonality was calculated as the square root of Simpson's diversity index across productive rearrangements. TCRdb limited this immuneACCESS table to in-frame rearrangements with V and J called. A share of clones is missing; checked studies link under half to unresolved V genes, and the rest is unexplained. For V, J and clone size, that table is used; D and trimming come from the DNA. The sample has under 130,000 clones on record, 80% to 90% of them singletons. The leading ten clones occupy about 3.5% of the sample.

Whole blood was collected in K2EDTA tubes by collaborating institutions according to the institutions' own protocols. For TCRbeta analysis, collaborator samples were shipped as frozen whole blood, as isolated PBMCs, or as DNA extracted from either sample type. Sequencing used peripheral blood. This TCR derives from a human donor in a cohort sampled during active COVID-19. The receptor chain draws on TRBV19 and TRBJ1-1, with the D gene not confidently named. The encoded CDR3 is CASSPFAGNTEAFF. The DNA is as follows: TGTGCCAGTAGTCCCTTTGCGGGAAACACTGAAGCTTTCTTT.